This TCR beta chain was documented in a study of T-cell memory formation after mild COVID-19. In germline, CDR1 is LGHNA, CDR2 YSLEER. CDR3 size: 15 residues. The V gene lost 0 bases and the J gene lost 10 bases, with 13 bases spanning the gap. Of note for this clonotype: Its antigen is currently unknown.

TCRdb re-called the 5' RACE reads through MiXCR, storing one row per CDR3 protein. This table has around 300,000 distinct CDR3 sequences, approximately 14% appearing once. Whole-study findings and limits: Clones contracting day 15 to 85 were balanced CD4/CD8; later expanders leaned CD4+.

This chain joins TRBV4-3 and TRBJ1-6; D is unresolved. The receptor was isolated from a young man who had mild COVID-19 (a few samples of this study predate the infection). Cell type and time point are not known. The source material was PBMCs or a T cell subset sorted from them (not recorded which). This chain's CDR3 is CASSQENGIGSPLHF. The CDR3, as DNA: TGCGCCAGCAGCCAAGAAAACGGGATAGGCTCACCCCTCCACTTT.